One sample yielded the 13 T cell receptor beta chains listed below, sequenced in a study of beta chain features in type 1 diabetes. The investigators reverse transcribed all of the isolated RNA, so they sequenced expressed TCRB transcripts. The table came from immunoSEQ multiplex PCR; TCRdb's copy has only in-frame clones and leaves some out. The top ten hold 0.04% to 0.05% of the sample, which has some 410,000 clones, about an eighth seen once. Sequenced: naive CD4+ T cells from blood. The receptors were gathered from a woman between 18 and 29 years old in good health.

Many counts were recorded for this clone. This sequence joins TRBV14 and TRBJ2-3; 8 bases agree with TRBD1. CDR1 and CDR2 (germline): SGHDN, FVKESK. With 4 bases clipped from V and 5 bases from J, the junction kept 8 bases outside the gene matches. The CDR3 consists of 15 residues. CDR3 sequence: CASSRGQGIGDTQYF. In DNA form, the CDR3 reads TGTGCCAGCAGCCGCGGACAGGGCATCGGAGATACGCAGTATTTT.

V and J are TRBV18 and TRBJ1-1; D ambiguous. Per germline, CDR1 KGHSH and CDR2 LQKENI. V lost 3 bases and J 0 bases, leaving 5 bases between the germline ends. This CDR3 spans 13 amino acids. CDR3 residues: CASSPEMNTEAFF. CDR3 DNA: TGTGCCAGCTCACCGGAAATGAACACTGAAGCTTTCTTT.

This clone was counted between two and nine times. V usage is TRBV14 and J usage is TRBJ1-2; 7 nucleotides agree with TRBD1. The V gene's germline CDR1 is SGHDN and CDR2 FVKESK. The CDR3 extends over 13 amino acids. The trim removed 3 bases at V and 7 bases at J, leaving 5 bases unmatched. The CDR3 bases are TGTGCCAGCAGCCAGACAGGGATGGGTGGCTACACCTTC. Translated: CASSQTGMGGYTF.

The genes are TRBV14 and TRBJ2-4; the D is unclear. The CDR3 sequence is 14 residues long. Trimming cost V 5 bases and J 0 bases, with 8 bases left between them. CDR1 SGHDN and CDR2 FVKESK come from the germline V gene. CDR3 residues: CASSYDTAKNIQYF. The DNA for the CDR3 is TGTGCCAGCAGCTATGACACAGCCAAAAACATTCAGTACTTC.

Only a few counts were recorded for this clone. The rearrangement joins TRBV18 to TRBJ2-7; D unresolved. CDR1 and CDR2 from the germline V gene are KGHSH and LQKENI. The V gene lost 2 bases and the J gene lost 5 bases, with 10 bases spanning the gap. The CDR3 extends over 13 amino acids. The CDR3 sequence is CASSPGLANEQYV. The CDR3 DNA reads TGTGCCAGCTCACCAGGGTTGGCCAACGAGCAGTACGTC.

Only a few counts were recorded for this clone. This chain connects TRBV5-5 to TRBJ1-2, with D possibly matching TRBD1 (6 bases). Germline assignment: CDR1 SGHKS and CDR2 YYEKEE (reference sequence). The CDR3 extends over 12 amino acids. Between the trimmed V and J ends, which lost 2 bases and 6 bases, there was a span of 8 bases. The CDR3 sequence is CASSFRTDGYTF. In DNA form, the CDR3 reads TGTGCCAGCAGCTTCAGGACAGATGGCTACACCTTC.

This clone showed up just a few times. CDR3 protein: CASSLVIAEQFF. The DNA of the CDR3 is TGTGCCAGCAGCTTAGTAATAGCAGAGCAGTTCTTC. The chain joins TRBV7-2 to TRBJ2-1; D gene ambiguous. Per germline, CDR1 SGHTA and CDR2 FQGNSA. V was pared by 1 base and J by 10 bases, with 8 bases between. The CDR3 totals 12 residues. Full variable domain (rest looked up from reference TRBV7-2 and TRBJ2-1): GAGVSQSPSNKVTEKGKDVELRCDPISGHTALYWYRQSLGQGLEFLIYFQGNSAPDKSGLPSDRFSAERTGGSVSTLTIQRTQQEDSAVYLCASSLVIAEQFFGPGTRLTVL.

V usage is TRBV5-1 and J usage is TRBJ2-3; no firm D call. CDR1 is SGHRS, CDR2 YFSETQ, per germline. The V end lost 3 bases, the J end lost 2 bases, and 7 bases lay between the germline ends. CDR3 length: 13 amino acids. The CDR3 DNA reads TGCGCCAGCAGCTGGTCACCCACAGATACGCAGTATTTT. This translates into CASSWSPTDTQYF.

This chain joins TRBV9 and TRBJ2-3; TRBD2 might be the D (6 bases). Trimming removed 0 bases at V and 4 bases at J, with 15 bases between. Germline lookup yields CDR1 SGDLS and CDR2 YYNGEE. The CDR3 length is 16 residues. The CDR3 DNA is TGTGCCAGCAGCGTAGCTGCGGGGTTAAGGGCAGATACGCAGTATTTT. This encodes CASSVAAGLRADTQYF.

The J gene is TRBJ1-5, the V gene TRBV4-3; D call uncertain. V lost 0 bases to trimming and J lost 7 bases, with 7 bases between them. The CDR3 is 13 amino acids. The germline V gene has CDR1 LGHNA and CDR2 YSLEER. The DNA for the CDR3 is TGCGCCAGCAGCCAAGATAGGGAACAGCCCCAGCATTTT. This sequence encodes CASSQDREQPQHF.

V gene TRBV11-2 combines with J gene TRBJ2-3, with 7 bases matching TRBD2. With V trimmed by 5 bases and J by 8 bases, 4 bases remained unmatched. This CDR3 contains 12 residues. Germline V gives CDR1 SGHAT, CDR2 FQNNGV. CDR3 nucleotides: TGTGCCAGCAGCAGACCGGGAGGTACGCAGTATTTT. Protein product: CASSRPGGTQYF.

The genes are TRBV27 and TRBJ1-1; D gene uncertain. The germline V and J ends were trimmed by 2 bases and 1 base, with 5 bases remaining between them. The germline V gene encodes CDR1 MNHEY and CDR2 SMNVEV (reference sequence). The CDR3 length is 13 residues. CDR3 in amino acids: CASSLKSNTEAFF. In nucleotides, the CDR3 is TGTGCCAGCAGTTTAAAGTCGAACACTGAAGCTTTCTTT.

This clone has only a few counts. The V gene is TRBV2, the J gene TRBJ1-6; D uncertain. V was clipped by 5 bases and J by 7 bases, with 9 bases between them. The length of the CDR3 is 13 residues. Germline-derived CDR1 and CDR2 are SNHLY and FYNNEI. CDR3 sequence: CASSSARNSPLHF. CDR3 sequence (DNA): TGTGCCAGCAGTTCCGCAAGGAATTCACCCCTCCACTTT. The entire variable domain, with the rest obtained from reference TRBV2 and TRBJ1-6, is as follows: EPEVTQTPSHQVTQMGQEVILRCVPISNHLYFYWYRQILGQKVEFLVSFYNNEISEKSEIFDDQFSVERPDGSNFTLKIRSTKLEDSAMYFCASSSARNSPLHFGNGTRLTVT.